These 26 T cell receptor beta chains came from one sample sequenced in a study of beta chain features in type 1 diabetes. Expressed TCRB transcripts were sequenced, since all the RNA that had been isolated was reverse transcribed. The table came from immunoSEQ multiplex PCR; TCRdb's copy has only in-frame clones and leaves some out. The sample lists hundreds of thousands of clones, roughly a sixth seen once, with 0.07% to 0.095% in the top ten. The specimen sequenced was naive CD4+ T cells from blood. Receptors originate from a man younger than 35 in good health.

This clone has a handful of counts. The gene calls are TRBV7-9 and TRBJ1-1, with unresolved D. The germline V and J ends were trimmed by 3 bases and 6 bases, with 5 bases remaining between them. This CDR3 region has 11 residues. CDR1 is SEHNR and CDR2 is FQNEAQ in the germline V gene (reference sequence). The CDR3 nucleotides read TGTGCCAGCAGCTTGACCCCTGAAGCTTTCTTT. This sequence encodes CASSLTPEAFF.

This clone was picked up a small number of times. The chain recombines TRBV29-1 with TRBJ1-4; weak D call: TRBD1 (6 bases). The ends were cut back, 5 bases at V and 4 bases at J, with 8 bases in the middle. The CDR3 totals 12 residues. Germline V gives CDR1 SQVTM, CDR2 ANQGSEA. DNA for the CDR3: TGCAGCGTTTGGGGGCGTAATGAAAAACTGTTTTTT. Translating it yields CSVWGRNEKLFF.

The chain recombines TRBV18 with TRBJ2-1; D remains unclear. V gave up 4 bases and J gave up 5 bases, with 21 bases separating them. This CDR3 spans 17 amino acids. Per germline, CDR1 KGHSH and CDR2 LQKENI. CDR3 region: CASSQGIISSLNNEQFF. CDR3 bases: TGTGCCAGCTCACAGGGAATTATCTCGTCCCTAAACAATGAGCAGTTCTTC.

The J gene is TRBJ2-5, the V gene TRBV19; TRBD2 matches 7 bases. Germline V gene data show CDR1 as LNHDA and CDR2 as SQIVND (reference sequence). With 3 bases clipped from V and 2 bases from J, the junction kept 6 bases outside the gene matches. CDR3 length equals 15 residues. The DNA of the CDR3 is TGTGCCAGTAGTATGGGCGGACTAGGACAAGAGACCCAGTACTTC. It is translated as CASSMGGLGQETQYF. The full variable domain, in which reference TRBV19 and TRBJ2-5 provide the parts outside the CDR3, is DGGITQSPKYLFRKEGQNVTLSCEQNLNHDAMYWYRQDPGQGLRLIYYSQIVNDFQKGDIAEGYSVSREKKESFPLTVTSAQKNPTAFYLCASSMGGLGQETQYFGPGTRLLVL.

The chain couples TRBV27 to TRBJ1-1, with TRBD1 identical over 7 bases. The CDR3 runs to 13 residues. Per the germline V gene, CDR1 is MNHEY and CDR2 is SMNVEV (reference sequence). J was trimmed by 0 bases and V by 7 bases; bases with no gene match: 2. CDR3 DNA: TGTGCCAGCACGGACAGGATGAACACTGAAGCTTTCTTT. Its translation: CASTDRMNTEAFF.

The chain combines TRBV7-9 with TRBJ1-1; D may be TRBD1 (6 bases). Germline V gene sequence: CDR1 SEHNR, CDR2 FQNEAQ (reference sequence). The CDR3 runs 14 residues. Trimming pared 2 bases from V and 4 bases from J, leaving 11 bases between. Written as DNA, the CDR3 is TGTGCCAGCAGCTTAAGGGGGGCAGGCACTGAAGCTTTCTTT. Translating it yields CASSLRGAGTEAFF.

This clone was detected a few times. V is TRBV28 and J is TRBJ1-2; D not resolved. V lost 6 bases and J lost 4, with 9 bases in between. The CDR3 has 12 amino acids. Germline CDR1 and CDR2: MDHEN and SYDVKM. The CDR3: CASSPTSYGYTF. For the CDR3, the DNA is TGTGCCAGCAGCCCGACCAGCTATGGCTACACCTTC.

The genes are TRBV25-1 and TRBJ1-1, with D maybe TRBD1 (5 bases). V lost 3 bases and J lost 1, with 15 bases in between. The germline CDR1 and CDR2 sequences are MGHDK and SYGVNS. The CDR3 totals 16 residues. CDR3 DNA: TGTGCCAGCAGTGATTTCCCCCGGGGCCCGAACACTGAAGCTTTCTTT. This translates into CASSDFPRGPNTEAFF.

The J gene is TRBJ2-7, the V gene TRBV2, with 9 bases fitting TRBD2. In germline, CDR1 is SNHLY, CDR2 FYNNEI. Trimming cost V 6 bases and J 5 bases; bases outside gene matches: 14. This CDR3 contains 16 residues. The CDR3, as DNA: TGTGCCAGCAGCCCAAGGGGACTAGCTTCCCCCGACGAGCAGTACTTC. Translation: CASSPRGLASPDEQYF.

This clone showed up just a few times. The V call is TRBV11-2, the J call TRBJ2-3, with D perhaps assigned TRBD1 or TRBD2 (5 bases each). The CDR3 consists of 14 residues. V lost 6 bases to trimming and J lost 4 bases, with 14 bases between them. From germline, CDR1 is SGHAT and CDR2 FQNNGV. The CDR3 protein is CASRSGARADTQYF. The CDR3 DNA sequence: TGTGCCAGCAGATCCGGGGCCCGAGCAGATACGCAGTATTTT.

This chain uses TRBV28 with TRBJ2-3; 11 positions agree with TRBD1. Germline V gives CDR1 MDHEN, CDR2 SYDVKM. The length of the CDR3 is 16 residues. With 5 bases clipped from V and 4 bases from J, the junction kept 8 bases outside the gene matches. CDR3 in DNA: TGTGCCAGCAGTGTGCCGGGACAGGGGGATTCAGATACGCAGTATTTT. Translation gives CASSVPGQGDSDTQYF.

The chain has TRBV6-1 and TRBJ1-2; 8 bases are a match to TRBD1. The V segment lost 4 bases and the J segment 6 bases; nucleotides outside the gene matches: 4. The CDR3 loop spans 13 amino acids. Germline CDR1 reads MNHNS; CDR2 reads SASEGT. CDR3 nucleotide sequence: TGTGCCAGCAGTGTTGACAGGGGTGATGGCTACACCTTC. Translating it yields CASSVDRGDGYTF.

The V and J genes are TRBV29-1 and TRBJ2-1, with 10 positions matching TRBD2. The CDR3 runs 13 residues. Trimming cost V 6 bases and J 6 bases; bases outside gene matches: 5. Germline V gene data show CDR1 as SQVTM and CDR2 as ANQGSEA. The DNA for the CDR3 is TGCAGCGTGGGAGCGGGGGGGACCAATGAGCAGTTCTTC. The encoded protein is CSVGAGGTNEQFF.

This clone came up a few times. V gene TRBV10-3 combines with J gene TRBJ2-7, with 12 bases fitting TRBD1. The ends lost 2 bases at V and 6 bases at J; junction bases unmatched: 8. From germline, CDR1 is ENHRY and CDR2 SYGVKD. CDR3 length: 16 amino acids. The DNA for the CDR3 is TGTGCCATCAGTGAGGCGGGACAGGGGGCGTCCACCGAGCAGTACTTC. It translates to CAISEAGQGASTEQYF.

This clone was observed a few times. The chain links TRBV4-2 to TRBJ2-1; 7 bases map to TRBD1. V lost 6 bases to trimming and J lost 8 bases; unmatched junction nucleotides: 4. CDR1 is LGHNA and CDR2 is YNFKEQ in the germline V gene. The CDR3 spans 12 residues. CDR3: CASRHDRDEQFF. In DNA form, the CDR3 reads TGTGCCAGCAGACATGACAGGGATGAGCAGTTCTTC.

This clone was observed a handful of times. The chain combines TRBV7-9 with TRBJ2-4; 9 bases match TRBD1. The CDR3 runs to 15 residues. Germline-derived CDR1 and CDR2 are SEHNR and FQNEAQ (reference sequence). J lost 2 bases, V lost 4 bases, and 3 bases had no gene match. CDR3 region: CASSSDRGSKNIQYF. The CDR3, as DNA: TGTGCCAGCAGCTCGGACAGGGGTTCCAAAAACATTCAGTACTTC.

This clone was detected only a few times. This chain uses TRBV15 with TRBJ1-2; unclear D gene. V lost 0 bases and J 4 bases, leaving 9 bases between the germline ends. The CDR3 consists of 14 residues. CDR1 LNHNV and CDR2 YYDKDF come from the germline V gene (reference sequence). Here the CDR3 reads CATSRDSGPYGYTF. The CDR3, as DNA: TGTGCCACCAGCAGAGATTCTGGGCCCTATGGCTACACCTTC.

The chain carries TRBV19 and TRBJ2-1; 10 nucleotides agree with TRBD2. Losses at the gene ends were 1 base for V and 9 bases for J; bases not matched to a gene: 12. The CDR3 totals 17 residues. Germline CDR1 is LNHDA and CDR2 is SQIVND (reference sequence). The CDR3 is CASSIGVGASGSPEQFF. In DNA, the CDR3 is TGTGCCAGTAGTATAGGCGTTGGGGCTAGCGGGAGCCCTGAGCAGTTCTTC.

This chain links TRBV4-1 with TRBJ1-5, with a possible D match to TRBD1 (5 bases). Trimming took off 5 bases at V and 0 bases at J, with 14 bases between the two ends. Germline CDR1 MGHRA, CDR2 YSYEKL. The CDR3 is 16 residues long. This chain's CDR3 is CASSDPGRHSNQPQHF. The CDR3 coding sequence is TGCGCCAGCAGCGATCCGGGACGGCATAGCAATCAGCCCCAGCATTTT.

About this clone itself: This sample also contains other DNA sequences that code for the same CDR3. The DNA for the CDR3 is TGTGCCAGCAGTTTAAGGCAGAACTATGGCTACACCTTC. Translated, it gives CASSLRQNYGYTF. The chain joins TRBV28 to TRBJ1-2; D is unclear. V was shortened by 2 bases and J by 2 bases, with 6 bases between the two germline ends. This CDR3 comprises 13 residues. The germline V gene has CDR1 MDHEN and CDR2 SYDVKM.

The J gene is TRBJ1-1, the V gene TRBV7-6, with 10 bases identical to TRBD1. Germline loops: CDR1 SGHVS, CDR2 FNYEAQ. The CDR3 extends over 15 amino acids. V shed 6 bases, J shed 1 base, and the junction held 5 bases outside the gene matches. CDR3 amino acids: CASRAGDRGNTEAFF. In DNA, the CDR3 is TGTGCCAGCAGGGCTGGGGACAGGGGGAACACTGAAGCTTTCTTT.

This clone was counted only a few times. The V call is TRBV2, the J call TRBJ1-2; weak D call: TRBD1 (5 bases). Trimming cost V 5 bases and J 7 bases, with 26 bases left between them. CDR3 size: 17 residues. CDR1 SNHLY and CDR2 FYNNEI come from the germline V gene. The CDR3 DNA is TGTGCCAGCAGTCTGAAAGGTTCCGGGGCCCACGACCGTGGCTACACCTTC. This translates into CASSLKGSGAHDRGYTF.

This clone has more than one count but fewer than ten. V usage is TRBV9 and J usage is TRBJ2-1; the match to TRBD2 covers 11 bases. Germline CDR1 is SGDLS and CDR2 is YYNGEE. The CDR3 covers 17 residues. V lost 4 bases and J lost 7; bases outside the gene matches: 13. The CDR3 DNA is TGTGCCAGCAGCCCCCGGGTAGCGGGGGGGCCGCGTAATGAGCAGTTCTTC. It translates to CASSPRVAGGPRNEQFF.

This clone was counted between two and nine times. This chain links TRBV28 with TRBJ2-1; D unresolved. V was pared by 5 bases and J by 0 bases, with 14 bases between. Per the germline V gene, CDR1 is MDHEN and CDR2 is SYDVKM. The CDR3 contains 16 residues. This chain's CDR3 is CASSTQSAVSYNEQFF. The CDR3 DNA sequence: TGTGCCAGCAGTACCCAAAGCGCAGTCTCCTACAATGAGCAGTTCTTC. The whole variable domain, remainder taken from reference TRBV28 and TRBJ2-1, is DVKVTQSSRYLVKRTGEKVFLECVQDMDHENMFWYRQDPGLGLRLIYFSYDVKMKEKGDIPEGYSVSREKKERFSLILESASTNQTSMYLCASSTQSAVSYNEQFFGPGTRLTVL.

The CDR3 nucleotides read TGTGCCAGCAGTGCCTGGGGGGCACGTGACACCGGGGAGCTGTTTTTT. The encoded protein is CASSAWGARDTGELFF. The chain couples TRBV6-1 to TRBJ2-2, with D perhaps being TRBD1 or TRBD2 (6 bases each). The V end lost 4 bases, the J end lost 3 bases, and 15 bases lay between the germline ends. Germline values: CDR1 MNHNS, CDR2 SASEGT. This CDR3 comprises 16 residues.

This clone was seen a handful of times. The V and J genes are TRBV5-1 and TRBJ2-2; 11 nucleotides align to TRBD2. The CDR3 is made up of 16 amino acids. CDR1 is SGHRS and CDR2 is YFSETQ in the germline V gene. With V trimmed by 4 bases and J by 3 bases, 5 bases remained unmatched. In DNA form, the CDR3 reads TGCGCCAGCAGCCCAAAACTAGCGGGGGACACCGGGGAGCTGTTTTTT. It translates to CASSPKLAGDTGELFF.